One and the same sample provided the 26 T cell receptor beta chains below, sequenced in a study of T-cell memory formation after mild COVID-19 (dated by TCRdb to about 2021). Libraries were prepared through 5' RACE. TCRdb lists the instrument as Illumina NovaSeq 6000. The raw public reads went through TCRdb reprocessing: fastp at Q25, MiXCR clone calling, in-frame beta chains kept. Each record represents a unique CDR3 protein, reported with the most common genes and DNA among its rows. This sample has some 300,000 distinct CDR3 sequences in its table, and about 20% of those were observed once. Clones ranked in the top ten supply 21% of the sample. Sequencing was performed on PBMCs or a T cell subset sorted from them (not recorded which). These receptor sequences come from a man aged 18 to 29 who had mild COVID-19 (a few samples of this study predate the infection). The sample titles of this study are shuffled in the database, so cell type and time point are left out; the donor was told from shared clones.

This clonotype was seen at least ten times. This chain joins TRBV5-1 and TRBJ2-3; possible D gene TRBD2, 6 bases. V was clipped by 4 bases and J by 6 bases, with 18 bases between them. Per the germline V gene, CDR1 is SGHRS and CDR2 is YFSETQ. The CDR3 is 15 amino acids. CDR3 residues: CASSLVEGGSDTQYF. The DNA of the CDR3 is TGCGCCAGCAGCCTCGTCGAGGGAGGTTCGGATACGCAGTATTTT.

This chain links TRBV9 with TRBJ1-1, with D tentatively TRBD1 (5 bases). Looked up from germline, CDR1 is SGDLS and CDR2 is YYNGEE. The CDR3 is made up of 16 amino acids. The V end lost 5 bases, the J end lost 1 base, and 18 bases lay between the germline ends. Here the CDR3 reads CASSDSVRLENTEAFF. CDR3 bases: TGTGCCAGCAGTGACAGCGTTCGGCTGGAGAACACTGAAGCTTTCTTT.

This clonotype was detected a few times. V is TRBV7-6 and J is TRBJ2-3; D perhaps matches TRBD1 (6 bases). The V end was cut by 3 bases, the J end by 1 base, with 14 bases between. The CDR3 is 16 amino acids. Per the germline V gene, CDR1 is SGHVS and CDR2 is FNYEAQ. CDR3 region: CASSFYREGGTDTQYF. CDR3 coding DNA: TGTGCCAGCAGCTTCTACAGGGAAGGCGGCACAGATACGCAGTATTTT. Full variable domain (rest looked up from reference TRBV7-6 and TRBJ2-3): GAGVSQSPRYKVTKRGQDVALRCDPISGHVSLYWYRQALGQGPEFLTYFNYEAQQDKSGLPNDRFSAERPEGSISTLTIQRTEQRDSAMYRCASSFYREGGTDTQYFGPGTRLTVL.

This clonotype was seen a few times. In nucleotides, the CDR3 is TGTGCCAGCAGCGTGGGTCGGCACACCGGGGAGCTGTTTTTT. This translates into CASSVGRHTGELFF. The rearrangement links TRBV6-5 to TRBJ2-2, with unresolved D. Looked up from germline, CDR1 is MNHEY and CDR2 is SVGAGI. V dropped 6 bases and J dropped 3 bases, with 11 bases sitting between them. This CDR3 has 14 residues.

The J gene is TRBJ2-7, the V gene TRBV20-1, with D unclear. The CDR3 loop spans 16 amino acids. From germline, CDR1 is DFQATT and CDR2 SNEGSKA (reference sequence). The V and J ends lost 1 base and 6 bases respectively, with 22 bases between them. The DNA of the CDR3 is TGCAGTGCTAGAGCCCGGACCCCTCGGGTCCCCCGCGAGCAGTACTTC. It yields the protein CSARARTPRVPREQYF.

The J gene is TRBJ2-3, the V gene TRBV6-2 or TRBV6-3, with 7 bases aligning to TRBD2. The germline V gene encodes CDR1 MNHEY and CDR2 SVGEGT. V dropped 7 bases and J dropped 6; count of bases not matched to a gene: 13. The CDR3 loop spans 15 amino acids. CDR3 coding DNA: TGTGCCAGCAAAGCGGGGAACCCAGGGATGGATACGCAGTATTTT. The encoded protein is CASKAGNPGMDTQYF.

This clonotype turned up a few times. The CDR3 spells CASSQGVEQYF. Here the CDR3 DNA reads TGCGCCAGCAGCCAAGGGGTGGAGCAGTACTTC. The chain carries TRBV4-1 and TRBJ2-7; D is unclear. Germline CDR1 MGHRA, CDR2 YSYEKL. V lost 1 base and J 7 bases, leaving 5 bases between the germline ends. The CDR3 sequence is 11 residues long.

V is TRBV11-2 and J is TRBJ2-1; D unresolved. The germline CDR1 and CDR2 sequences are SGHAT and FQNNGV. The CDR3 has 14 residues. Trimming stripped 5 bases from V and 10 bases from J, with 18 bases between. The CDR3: CASSLNPAAWEQFF. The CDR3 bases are TGTGCCAGCAGCCTAAATCCGGCGGCGTGGGAGCAGTTCTTC.

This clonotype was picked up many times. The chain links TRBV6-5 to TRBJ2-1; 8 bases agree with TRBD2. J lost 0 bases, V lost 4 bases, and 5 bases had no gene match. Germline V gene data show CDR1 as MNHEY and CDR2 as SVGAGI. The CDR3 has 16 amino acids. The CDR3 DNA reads TGTGCCAGCAGTTGGAGCGGGGGCGTCTCCTACAATGAGCAGTTCTTC. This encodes CASSWSGGVSYNEQFF.

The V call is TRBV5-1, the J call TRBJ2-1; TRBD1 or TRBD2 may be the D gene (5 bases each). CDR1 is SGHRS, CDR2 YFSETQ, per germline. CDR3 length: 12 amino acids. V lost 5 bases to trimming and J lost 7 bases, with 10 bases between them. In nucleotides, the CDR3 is TGCGCCAGCAGGGACGAGGGGAATGAGCAGTTCTTC. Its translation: CASRDEGNEQFF.

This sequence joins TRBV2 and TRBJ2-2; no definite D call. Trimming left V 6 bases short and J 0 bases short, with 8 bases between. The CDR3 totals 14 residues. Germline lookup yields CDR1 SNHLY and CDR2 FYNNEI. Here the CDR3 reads CASSRNPNTGELFF. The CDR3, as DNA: TGTGCCAGCAGCAGGAACCCGAACACCGGGGAGCTGTTTTTT. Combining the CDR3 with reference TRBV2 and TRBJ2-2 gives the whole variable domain EPEVTQTPSHQVTQMGQEVILRCVPISNHLYFYWYRQILGQKVEFLVSFYNNEISEKSEIFDDQFSVERPDGSNFTLKIRSTKLEDSAMYFCASSRNPNTGELFFGEGSRLTVL.

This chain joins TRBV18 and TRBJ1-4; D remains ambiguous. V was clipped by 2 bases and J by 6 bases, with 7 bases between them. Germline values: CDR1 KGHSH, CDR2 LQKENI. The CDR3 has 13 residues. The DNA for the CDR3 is TGTGCCAGCTCACCAGGCACTTATGAAAAACTGTTTTTT. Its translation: CASSPGTYEKLFF.

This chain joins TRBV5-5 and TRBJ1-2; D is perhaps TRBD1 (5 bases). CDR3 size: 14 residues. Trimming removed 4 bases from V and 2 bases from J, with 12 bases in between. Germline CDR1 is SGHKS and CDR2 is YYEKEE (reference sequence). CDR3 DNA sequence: TGTGCCAGCAGCCGGGACCTCAGGAACTATGGCTACACCTTC. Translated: CASSRDLRNYGYTF.

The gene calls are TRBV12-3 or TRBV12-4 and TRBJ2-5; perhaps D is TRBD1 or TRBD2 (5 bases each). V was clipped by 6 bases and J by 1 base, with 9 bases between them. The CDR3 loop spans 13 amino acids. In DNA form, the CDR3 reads TGTGCCAGCAGCTGGGACGGCCAAGAGACCCAGTACTTC. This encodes CASSWDGQETQYF.

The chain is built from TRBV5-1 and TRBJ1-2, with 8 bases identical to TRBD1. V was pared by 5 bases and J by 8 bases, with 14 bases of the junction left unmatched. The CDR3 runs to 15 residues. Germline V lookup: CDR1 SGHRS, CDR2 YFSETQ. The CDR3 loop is CASRKGSGTGLGYTF. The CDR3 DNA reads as TGCGCCAGCAGGAAAGGGTCCGGGACAGGTTTAGGCTACACCTTC.

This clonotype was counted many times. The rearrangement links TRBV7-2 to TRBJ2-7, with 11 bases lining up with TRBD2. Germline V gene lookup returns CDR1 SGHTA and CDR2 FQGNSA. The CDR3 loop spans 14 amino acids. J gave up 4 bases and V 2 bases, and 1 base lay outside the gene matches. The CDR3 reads CASSLTSGGYEQYF. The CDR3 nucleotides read TGTGCCAGCAGCTTAACTAGCGGGGGTTACGAGCAGTACTTC.

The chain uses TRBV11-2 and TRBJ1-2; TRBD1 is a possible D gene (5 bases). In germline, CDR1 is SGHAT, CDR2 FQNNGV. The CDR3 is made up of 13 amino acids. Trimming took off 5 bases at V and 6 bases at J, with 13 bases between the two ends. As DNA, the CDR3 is TGTGCCAGCAGCCCGAGCGGGGGGAATGGCTACACCTTC. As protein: CASSPSGGNGYTF.

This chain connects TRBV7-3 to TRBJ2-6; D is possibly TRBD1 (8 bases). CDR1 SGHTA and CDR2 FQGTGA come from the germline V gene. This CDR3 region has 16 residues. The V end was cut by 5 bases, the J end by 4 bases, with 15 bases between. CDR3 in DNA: TGTGCCAGCAGCCCACAGGGGGGGTTCGGGGCCAACGTCCTGACTTTC. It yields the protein CASSPQGGFGANVLTF.

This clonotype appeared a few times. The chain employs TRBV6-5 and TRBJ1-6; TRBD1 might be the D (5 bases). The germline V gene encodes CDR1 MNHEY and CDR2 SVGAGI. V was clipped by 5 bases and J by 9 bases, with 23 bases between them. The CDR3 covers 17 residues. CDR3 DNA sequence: TGTGCCAGCAGTCCTTGGGCAGGGAGATCTAGGGCTTCACCCCTCCACTTT. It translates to CASSPWAGRSRASPLHF.

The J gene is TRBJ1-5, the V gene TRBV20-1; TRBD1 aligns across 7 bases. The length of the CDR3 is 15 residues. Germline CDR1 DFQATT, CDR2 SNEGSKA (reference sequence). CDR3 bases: TGCAGCATTCAAAGGGGGCTGGCTAGCAATCAGCCCCAGCATTTT. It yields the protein CSIQRGLASNQPQHF.

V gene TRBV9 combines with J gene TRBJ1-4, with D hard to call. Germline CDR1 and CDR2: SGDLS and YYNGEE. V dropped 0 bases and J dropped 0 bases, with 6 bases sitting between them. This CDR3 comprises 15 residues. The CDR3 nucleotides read TGTGCCAGCAGCGTAGCTCCGTCAACTAATGAAAAACTGTTTTTT. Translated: CASSVAPSTNEKLFF.

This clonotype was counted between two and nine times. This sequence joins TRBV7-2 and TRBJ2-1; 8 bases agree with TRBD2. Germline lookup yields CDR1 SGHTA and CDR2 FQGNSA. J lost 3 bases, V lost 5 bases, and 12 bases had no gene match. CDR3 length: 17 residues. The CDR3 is CASSPHYPGGVYNEQFF. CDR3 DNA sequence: TGTGCCAGCAGCCCACACTATCCGGGGGGGGTCTACAATGAGCAGTTCTTC. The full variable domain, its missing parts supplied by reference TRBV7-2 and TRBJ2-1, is GAGVSQSPSNKVTEKGKDVELRCDPISGHTALYWYRQSLGQGLEFLIYFQGNSAPDKSGLPSDRFSAERTGGSVSTLTIQRTQQEDSAVYLCASSPHYPGGVYNEQFFGPGTRLTVL.

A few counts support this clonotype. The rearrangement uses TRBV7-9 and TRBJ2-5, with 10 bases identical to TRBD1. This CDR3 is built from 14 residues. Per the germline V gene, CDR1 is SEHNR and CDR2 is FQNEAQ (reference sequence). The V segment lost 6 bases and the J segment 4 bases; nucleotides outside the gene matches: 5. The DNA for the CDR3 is TGTGCCAGCAGACCCGACAGGGGGCGAGAGACCCAGTACTTC. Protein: CASRPDRGRETQYF.

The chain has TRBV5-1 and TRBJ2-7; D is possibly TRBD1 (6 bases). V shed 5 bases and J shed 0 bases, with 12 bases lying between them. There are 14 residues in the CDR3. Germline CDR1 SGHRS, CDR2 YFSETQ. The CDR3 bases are TGCGCCAGCAGACAGGGTGACAGCTCCTACGAGCAGTACGTC. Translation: CASRQGDSSYEQYV.

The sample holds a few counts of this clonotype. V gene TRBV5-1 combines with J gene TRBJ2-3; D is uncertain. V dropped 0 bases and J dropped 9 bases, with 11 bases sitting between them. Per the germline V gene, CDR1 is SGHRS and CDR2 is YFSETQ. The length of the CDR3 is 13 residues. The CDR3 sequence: CASSLERVNTQYF. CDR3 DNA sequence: TGCGCCAGCAGCTTGGAACGGGTGAACACGCAGTATTTT.

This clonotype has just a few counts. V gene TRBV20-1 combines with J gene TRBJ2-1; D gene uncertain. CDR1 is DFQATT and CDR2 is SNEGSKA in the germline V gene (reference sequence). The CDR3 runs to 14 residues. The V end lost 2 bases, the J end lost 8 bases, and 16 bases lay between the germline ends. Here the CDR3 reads CSARFGPRSDEQFF. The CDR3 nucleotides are TGCAGTGCTAGATTCGGACCCCGATCGGATGAGCAGTTCTTC.